Listed below are T cell receptor beta chains from one sample, sequenced in a study of T cell responses to AZD1222 COVID-19 vaccine. The method was immunoSEQ multiplex PCR; TCRdb's version includes in-frame clones alone and lacks a portion of them. The sample lists 100,000 or so clones; around nine tenths were seen once. The source was peripheral blood, collected 28 days after the second AZD1222 dose. All receptors come from an adult who received the AZD1222 COVID-19 vaccine. CDR3s include the opening cysteine and the closing phenylalanine or tryptophan. A D gene is named only where the DNA matches it firmly. Clone size is given for some rows only: seen once, a few or many times, or a class if the clone is expanded.

clone_size: -
v_call: TRBV7-8
d_call: -
j_call: TRBJ2-7
cdr3_aa: CASRTTGQAYEQYF
cdr3_nt: TGTGCCAGCAGGACCACGGGGCAAGCCTACGAGCAGTACTTC

clone_size: -
v_call: TRBV5-6
d_call: -
j_call: TRBJ1-2
cdr3_aa: CASSLGTGISNYGYTF
cdr3_nt: TGTGCCAGCAGCTTGGGTACAGGGATCTCTAACTATGGCTACACCTTC

clone_size: -
v_call: TRBV15
d_call: -
j_call: TRBJ2-1
cdr3_aa: CATSRDRRPWDNEQFF
cdr3_nt: TGTGCCACCAGCAGAGATAGGAGGCCCTGGGATAATGAGCAGTTCTTC

clone_size: once
v_call: TRBV28
d_call: -
j_call: TRBJ1-1
cdr3_aa: CASSLLQGVTEAFF
cdr3_nt: TGTGCCAGCAGTTTATTACAGGGAGTGACTGAAGCTTTCTTT

clone_size: -
v_call: TRBV7-2
d_call: -
j_call: TRBJ1-1
cdr3_aa: CASSLAGFMNTEAFF
cdr3_nt: TGTGCCAGCAGCTTGGCAGGGTTCATGAACACTGAAGCTTTCTTT

clone_size: -
v_call: TRBV11-2
d_call: -
j_call: TRBJ2-1
cdr3_aa: CASSSLRDPFNEQFF
cdr3_nt: TGTGCCAGCAGCTCCTTGCGGGATCCTTTCAATGAGCAGTTCTTC

clone_size: -
v_call: TRBV7-3
d_call: -
j_call: TRBJ1-6
cdr3_aa: CASSLTQGYSPLHF
cdr3_nt: TGTGCCAGCAGCTTAACACAGGGTTATTCACCCCTCCACTTT

clone_size: -
v_call: TRBV27
d_call: TRBD1
j_call: TRBJ2-3
cdr3_aa: CASSRTGTPDTQYF
cdr3_nt: TGTGCCAGCAGCAGGACAGGGACCCCAGATACGCAGTATTTT

clone_size: -
v_call: TRBV7-8
d_call: -
j_call: TRBJ1-2
cdr3_aa: CASSLELTSYGYTF
cdr3_nt: TGTGCCAGCAGCTTAGAGCTGACAAGCTATGGCTACACCTTC

clone_size: -
v_call: TRBV28
d_call: -
j_call: TRBJ2-7
cdr3_aa: CASNHPWTGLNEQYF
cdr3_nt: TGTGCCAGCAATCACCCGTGGACCGGGCTCAACGAGCAGTACTTC

clone_size: -
v_call: TRBV3-1/TRBV3-2
d_call: -
j_call: TRBJ2-6
cdr3_aa: CASSRDNSGANVLTF
cdr3_nt: TGTGCCAGCAGCCGGGACAACTCTGGGGCCAACGTCCTGACTTTC

clone_size: -
v_call: TRBV30
d_call: TRBD1
j_call: TRBJ1-5
cdr3_aa: CAWKGQGAGQPQHF
cdr3_nt: TGTGCCTGGAAGGGACAGGGGGCCGGTCAGCCCCAGCATTTT

clone_size: once
v_call: TRBV7-9
d_call: -
j_call: TRBJ1-1
cdr3_aa: CASSFSTEAFF
cdr3_nt: TGTGCCAGCAGCTTTTCCACTGAAGCTTTCTTT

clone_size: -
v_call: TRBV4-1
d_call: -
j_call: TRBJ2-3
cdr3_aa: CASSQVAGRNADTQYF
cdr3_nt: TGCGCCAGCAGCCAAGTGGCCGGGAGAAACGCAGATACGCAGTATTTT

clone_size: -
v_call: TRBV24-1
d_call: -
j_call: TRBJ1-2
cdr3_aa: CATSVGSINYGYTF
cdr3_nt: TGTGCCACCAGTGTGGGTTCGATTAACTATGGCTACACCTTC